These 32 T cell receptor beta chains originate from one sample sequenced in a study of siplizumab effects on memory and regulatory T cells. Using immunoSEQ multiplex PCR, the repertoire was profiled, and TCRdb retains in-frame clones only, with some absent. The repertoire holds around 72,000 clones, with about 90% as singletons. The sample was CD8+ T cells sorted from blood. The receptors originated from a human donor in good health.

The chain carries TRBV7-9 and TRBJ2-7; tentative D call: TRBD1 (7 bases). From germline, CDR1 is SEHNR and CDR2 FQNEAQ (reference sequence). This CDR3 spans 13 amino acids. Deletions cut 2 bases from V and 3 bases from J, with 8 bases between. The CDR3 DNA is TGTGCCAGCAGCTTACAGGGGGGCTACGAGCAGTACTTC. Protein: CASSLQGGYEQYF.

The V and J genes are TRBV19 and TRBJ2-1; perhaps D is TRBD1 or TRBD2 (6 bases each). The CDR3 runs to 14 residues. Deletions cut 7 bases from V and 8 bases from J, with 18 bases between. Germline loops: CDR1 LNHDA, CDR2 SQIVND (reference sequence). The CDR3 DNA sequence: TGTGCCAGTACCTTAGGGGGGCCGGGCCATGAGCAGTTCTTC. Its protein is CASTLGGPGHEQFF. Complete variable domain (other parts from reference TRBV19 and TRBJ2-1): DGGITQSPKYLFRKEGQNVTLSCEQNLNHDAMYWYRQDPGQGLRLIYYSQIVNDFQKGDIAEGYSVSREKKESFPLTVTSAQKNPTAFYLCASTLGGPGHEQFFGPGTRLTVL.

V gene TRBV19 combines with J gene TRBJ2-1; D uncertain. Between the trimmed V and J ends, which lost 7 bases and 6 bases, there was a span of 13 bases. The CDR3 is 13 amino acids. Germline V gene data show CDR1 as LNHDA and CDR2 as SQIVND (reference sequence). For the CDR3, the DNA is TGTGCCAGTAAACGGTCCTTGGTCAATGAGCAGTTCTTC. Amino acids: CASKRSLVNEQFF.

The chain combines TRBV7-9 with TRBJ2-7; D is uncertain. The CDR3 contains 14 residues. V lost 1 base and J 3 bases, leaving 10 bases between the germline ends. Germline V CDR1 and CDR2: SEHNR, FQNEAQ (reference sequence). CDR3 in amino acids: CASSLDTYDYEQYF. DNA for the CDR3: TGTGCCAGCAGCTTAGACACCTATGACTACGAGCAGTACTTC.

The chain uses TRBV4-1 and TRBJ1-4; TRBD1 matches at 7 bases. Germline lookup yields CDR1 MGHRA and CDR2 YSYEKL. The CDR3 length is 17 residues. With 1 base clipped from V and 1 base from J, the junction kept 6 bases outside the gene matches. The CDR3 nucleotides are TGCGCCAGCAGCCAAGGAGCAGGGGGGGAAACTAATGAAAAACTGTTTTTT. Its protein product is CASSQGAGGETNEKLFF.

As DNA, the CDR3 is TGTGCCAGCAGTACCACGGGGGAAGTGACCCCCTACAATGAGCAGTTCTTC. Protein sequence: CASSTTGEVTPYNEQFF. The chain joins TRBV27 to TRBJ2-1; TRBD2 is a possible D gene (6 bases). CDR3 length equals 17 residues. The germline V gene has CDR1 MNHEY and CDR2 SMNVEV (reference sequence). Trimming took off 5 bases at V and 2 bases at J, with 19 bases between the two ends.

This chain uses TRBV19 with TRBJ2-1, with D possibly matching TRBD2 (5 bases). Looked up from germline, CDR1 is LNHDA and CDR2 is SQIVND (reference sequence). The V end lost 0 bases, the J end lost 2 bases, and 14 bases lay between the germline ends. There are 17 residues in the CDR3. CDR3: CASSIDLYKGAYNEQFF. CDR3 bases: TGTGCCAGTAGTATAGACCTCTATAAGGGAGCCTACAATGAGCAGTTCTTC.

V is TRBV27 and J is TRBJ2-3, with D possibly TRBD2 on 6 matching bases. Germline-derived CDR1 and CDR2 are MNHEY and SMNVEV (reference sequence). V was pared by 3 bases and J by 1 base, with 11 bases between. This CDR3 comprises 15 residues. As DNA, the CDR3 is TGTGCCAGCAGTTTGGTACCGGGGGGCACAGATACGCAGTATTTT. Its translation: CASSLVPGGTDTQYF.

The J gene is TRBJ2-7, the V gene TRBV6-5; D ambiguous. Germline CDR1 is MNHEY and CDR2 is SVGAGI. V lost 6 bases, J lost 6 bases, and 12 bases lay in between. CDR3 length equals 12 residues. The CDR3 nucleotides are TGTGCCAGCAGCGAAACTCTGACCGAGCAGTACTTC. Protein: CASSETLTEQYF.

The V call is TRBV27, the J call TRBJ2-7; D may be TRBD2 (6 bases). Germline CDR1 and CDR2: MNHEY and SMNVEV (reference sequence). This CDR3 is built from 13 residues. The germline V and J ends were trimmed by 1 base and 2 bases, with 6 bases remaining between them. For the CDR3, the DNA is TGTGCCAGCAGTTTATGGGGGGCCTACGAGCAGTACTTC. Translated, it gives CASSLWGAYEQYF.

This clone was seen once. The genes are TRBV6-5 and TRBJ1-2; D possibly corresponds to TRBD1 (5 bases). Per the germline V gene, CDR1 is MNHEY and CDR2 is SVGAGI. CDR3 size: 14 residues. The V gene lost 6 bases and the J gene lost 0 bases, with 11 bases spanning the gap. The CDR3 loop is CASSQTVANYGYTF. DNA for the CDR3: TGTGCCAGCAGCCAGACAGTTGCTAACTATGGCTACACCTTC.

CDR3 sequence: CASSSDRVRYTEAFF. The DNA for the CDR3 is TGTGCCAGCAGCTCAGACAGGGTGAGGTACACTGAAGCTTTCTTT. The chain combines TRBV7-8 with TRBJ1-1; 7 bases align to TRBD1. Germline V gene lookup returns CDR1 SGHVS and CDR2 FQNEAQ. J gave up 3 bases and V 4 bases, and 8 bases lay outside the gene matches. The CDR3 consists of 15 residues.

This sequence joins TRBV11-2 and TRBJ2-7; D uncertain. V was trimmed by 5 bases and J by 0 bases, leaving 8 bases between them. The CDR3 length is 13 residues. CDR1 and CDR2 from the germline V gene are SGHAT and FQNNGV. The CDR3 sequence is CASSPRFSYEQYF. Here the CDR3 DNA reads TGTGCCAGCAGCCCCCGTTTCTCCTACGAGCAGTACTTC.

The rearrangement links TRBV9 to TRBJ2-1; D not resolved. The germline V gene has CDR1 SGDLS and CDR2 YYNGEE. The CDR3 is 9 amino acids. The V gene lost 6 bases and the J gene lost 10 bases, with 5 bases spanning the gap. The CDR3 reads CASTEEQFF. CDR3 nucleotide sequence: TGTGCCAGCACAGAGGAGCAGTTCTTC. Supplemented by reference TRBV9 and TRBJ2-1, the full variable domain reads DSGVTQTPKHLITATGQRVTLRCSPRSGDLSVYWYQQSLDQGLQFLIQYYNGEERAKGNILERFSAQQFPDLHSELNLSSLELGDSALYFCASTEEQFFGPGTRLTVL.

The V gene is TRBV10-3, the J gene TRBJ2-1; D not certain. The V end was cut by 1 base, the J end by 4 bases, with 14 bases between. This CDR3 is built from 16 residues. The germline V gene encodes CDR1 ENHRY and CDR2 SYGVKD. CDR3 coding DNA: TGTGCCATCAGTGAGTACACTACGGAGACGTACAATGAGCAGTTCTTC. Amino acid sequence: CAISEYTTETYNEQFF.

The DNA of the CDR3 is TGTGCCAGCAGTTTATCTCCCACAGGAACCTACGAGCAGTACTTC. As protein: CASSLSPTGTYEQYF. The chain uses TRBV27 and TRBJ2-7, with D tentatively TRBD1 (5 bases). The germline CDR1 and CDR2 sequences are MNHEY and SMNVEV (reference sequence). V dropped 0 bases and J dropped 2 bases, with 11 bases sitting between them. This CDR3 spans 15 amino acids.

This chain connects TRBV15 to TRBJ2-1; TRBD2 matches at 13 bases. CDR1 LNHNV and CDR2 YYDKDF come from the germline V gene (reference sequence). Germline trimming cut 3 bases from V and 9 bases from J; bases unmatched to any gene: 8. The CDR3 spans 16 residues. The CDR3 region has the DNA TGTGCCACCAGCAGTTTGACTAGCGGGAGGAGGGGTGAGCAGTTCTTC. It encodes CATSSLTSGRRGEQFF.

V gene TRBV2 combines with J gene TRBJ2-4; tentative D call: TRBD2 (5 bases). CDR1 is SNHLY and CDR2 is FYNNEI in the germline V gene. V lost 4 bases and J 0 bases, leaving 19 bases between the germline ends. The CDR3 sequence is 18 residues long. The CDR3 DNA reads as TGTGCCAGCAGTGCGGAGCGGTTGGTTAACCTAGCCAAAAACATTCAGTACTTC. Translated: CASSAERLVNLAKNIQYF. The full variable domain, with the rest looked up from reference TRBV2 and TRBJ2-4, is EPEVTQTPSHQVTQMGQEVILRCVPISNHLYFYWYRQILGQKVEFLVSFYNNEISEKSEIFDDQFSVERPDGSNFTLKIRSTKLEDSAMYFCASSAERLVNLAKNIQYFGAGTRLSVL.

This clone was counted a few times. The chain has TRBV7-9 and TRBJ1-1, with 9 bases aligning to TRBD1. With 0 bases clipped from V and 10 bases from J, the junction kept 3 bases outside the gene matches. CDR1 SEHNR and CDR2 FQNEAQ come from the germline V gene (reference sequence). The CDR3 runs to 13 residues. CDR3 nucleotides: TGTGCCAGCAGCTTAGCAGGGACAGGGCCAGCTTTCTTT. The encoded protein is CASSLAGTGPAFF.

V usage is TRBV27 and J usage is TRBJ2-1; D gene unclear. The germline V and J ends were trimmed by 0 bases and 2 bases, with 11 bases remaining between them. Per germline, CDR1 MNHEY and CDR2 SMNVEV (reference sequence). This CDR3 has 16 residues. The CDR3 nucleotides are TGTGCCAGCAGTTTATCCAAGGACGGTCCCTACAATGAGCAGTTCTTC. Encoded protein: CASSLSKDGPYNEQFF.

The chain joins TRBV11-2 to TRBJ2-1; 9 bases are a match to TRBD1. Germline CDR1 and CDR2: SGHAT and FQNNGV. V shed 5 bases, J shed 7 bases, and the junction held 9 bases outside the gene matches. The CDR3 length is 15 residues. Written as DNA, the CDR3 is TGTGCCAGCAGCCATACAGGGGGCCTTTGGAATGAGCAGTTCTTC. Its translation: CASSHTGGLWNEQFF.

CDR3 coding DNA: TGTGCCAGCAGTTTAGGGCAGGCTAGCGGGGGGGCTTTCAACAATGAGCAGTTCTTC. Protein: CASSLGQASGGAFNNEQFF. The gene calls are TRBV27 and TRBJ2-1; 12 nucleotides line up with TRBD2. The CDR3 totals 19 residues. The V gene end was trimmed by 2 bases and the J gene end by 5 bases; junction bases not matched to a gene: 13. The germline gives CDR1 MNHEY, CDR2 SMNVEV (reference sequence).

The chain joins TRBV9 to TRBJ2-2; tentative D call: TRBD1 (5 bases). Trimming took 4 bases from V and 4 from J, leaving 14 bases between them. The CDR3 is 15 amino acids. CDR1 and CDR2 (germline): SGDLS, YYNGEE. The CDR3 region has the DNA TGTGCCAGCAGCAGCCAAGGGGTCAGCACCGGGGAGCTGTTTTTT. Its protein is CASSSQGVSTGELFF.

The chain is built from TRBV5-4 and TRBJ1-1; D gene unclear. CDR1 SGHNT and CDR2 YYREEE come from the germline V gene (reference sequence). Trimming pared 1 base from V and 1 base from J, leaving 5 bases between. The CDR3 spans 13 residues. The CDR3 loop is CASSLRENTEAFF. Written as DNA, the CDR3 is TGTGCCAGCAGCTTGAGAGAGAACACTGAAGCTTTCTTT.

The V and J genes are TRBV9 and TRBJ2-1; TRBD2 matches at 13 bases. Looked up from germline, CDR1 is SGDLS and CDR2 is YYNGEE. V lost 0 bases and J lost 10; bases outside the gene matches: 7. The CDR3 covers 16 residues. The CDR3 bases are TGTGCCAGCAGCGTAGCCTCCGGGACTAGCGGGAAGGAGCAGTTCTTC. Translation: CASSVASGTSGKEQFF. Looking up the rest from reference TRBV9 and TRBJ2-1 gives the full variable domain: DSGVTQTPKHLITATGQRVTLRCSPRSGDLSVYWYQQSLDQGLQFLIQYYNGEERAKGNILERFSAQQFPDLHSELNLSSLELGDSALYFCASSVASGTSGKEQFFGPGTRLTVL.

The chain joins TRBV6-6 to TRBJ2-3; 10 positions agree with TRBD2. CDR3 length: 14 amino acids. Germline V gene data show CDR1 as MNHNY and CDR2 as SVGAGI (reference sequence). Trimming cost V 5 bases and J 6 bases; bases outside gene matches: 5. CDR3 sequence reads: CASSLAGVSDTQYF. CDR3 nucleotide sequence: TGTGCCAGCAGTCTAGCGGGAGTATCTGATACGCAGTATTTT.

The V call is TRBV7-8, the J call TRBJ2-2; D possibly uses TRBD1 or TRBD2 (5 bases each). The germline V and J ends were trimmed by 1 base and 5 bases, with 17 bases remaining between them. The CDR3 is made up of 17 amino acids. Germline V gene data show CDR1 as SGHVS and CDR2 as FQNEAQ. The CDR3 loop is CASSLVNSDWGTGELFF. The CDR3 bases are TGTGCCAGCAGCTTAGTGAATTCGGACTGGGGGACCGGGGAGCTGTTTTTT.

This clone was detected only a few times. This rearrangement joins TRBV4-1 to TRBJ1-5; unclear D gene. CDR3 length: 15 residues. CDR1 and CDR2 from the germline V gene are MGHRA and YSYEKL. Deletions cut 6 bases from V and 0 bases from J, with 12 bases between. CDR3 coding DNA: TGCGCCAGCAGTCGTACCGCAGGTAGCAATCAGCCCCAGCATTTT. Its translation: CASSRTAGSNQPQHF.

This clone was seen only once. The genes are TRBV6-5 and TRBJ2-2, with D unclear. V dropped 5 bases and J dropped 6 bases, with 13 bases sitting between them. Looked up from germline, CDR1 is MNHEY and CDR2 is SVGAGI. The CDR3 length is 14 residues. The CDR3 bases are TGTGCCAGCAGTCCTCTCCGGACCCCCGGGGAGCTGTTTTTT. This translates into CASSPLRTPGELFF.

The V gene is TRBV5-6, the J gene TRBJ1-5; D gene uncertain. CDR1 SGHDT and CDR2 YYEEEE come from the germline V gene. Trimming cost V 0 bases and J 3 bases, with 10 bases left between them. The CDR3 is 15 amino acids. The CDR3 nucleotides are TGTGCCAGCAGCTTGGAGGGCCAGGACAATCAGCCCCAGCATTTT. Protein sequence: CASSLEGQDNQPQHF.

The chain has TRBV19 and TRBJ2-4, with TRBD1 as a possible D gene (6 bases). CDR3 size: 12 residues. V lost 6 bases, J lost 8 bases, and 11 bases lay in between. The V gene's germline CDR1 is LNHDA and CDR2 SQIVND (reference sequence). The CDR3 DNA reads TGTGCCAGTAGGCAGGGGTGGGACATTCAGTACTTC. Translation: CASRQGWDIQYF.

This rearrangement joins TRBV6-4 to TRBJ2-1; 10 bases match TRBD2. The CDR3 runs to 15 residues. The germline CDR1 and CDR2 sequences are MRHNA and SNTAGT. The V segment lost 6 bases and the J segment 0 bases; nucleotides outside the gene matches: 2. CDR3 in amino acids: CASSPSGSSYNEQFF. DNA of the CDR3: TGTGCCAGCAGCCCTAGCGGGAGCTCCTACAATGAGCAGTTCTTC.